Below are 2 T cell receptor beta chains sequenced from a single sample in a study of shared clonotypes between healthy human individuals. This table comes from immunoSEQ multiplex PCR, and its TCRdb copy is limited to in-frame clones, with some not included. The data hold under 750,000 clones, with over 60% observed a single time. The sequenced sample was memory CD4+ T cells sorted from blood. Subset reported: CD45RA-negative fraction. These TCRs come from a woman between 25 and 40 years old in good health.

This clone came up many times. This chain uses TRBV5-1 with TRBJ2-3; 10 nucleotides line up with TRBD2. Losses at the gene ends were 3 bases for V and 3 bases for J; bases not matched to a gene: 7. There are 16 residues in the CDR3. Germline V gene sequence: CDR1 SGHRS, CDR2 YFSETQ. The CDR3 DNA is TGCGCCAGCAGCTCTGGACTAGCGGTTATGACAGATACGCAGTATTTT. This encodes CASSSGLAVMTDTQYF.

This chain links TRBV7-9 with TRBJ1-1; D uncertain. V dropped 2 bases and J dropped 0 bases, with 7 bases sitting between them. CDR1 is SEHNR, CDR2 FQNEAQ, per germline (reference sequence). The CDR3 contains 14 residues. CDR3 protein: CASSLTNMNTEAFF. In DNA form, the CDR3 reads TGTGCCAGCAGCTTAACGAACATGAACACTGAAGCTTTCTTT. Complete variable domain (other parts from reference TRBV7-9 and TRBJ1-1): DTGVSQNPRHKITKRGQNVTFRCDPISEHNRLYWYRQTLGQGPEFLTYFQNEAQLEKSRLLSDRFSAERPKGSFSTLEIQRTEQGDSAMYLCASSLTNMNTEAFFGQGTRLTVV.